This T cell receptor (beta chain) was sequenced during a study of cytomegalovirus exposure and HLA in healthy donors. As for the study in general: The same platform was used for the 110 or so validation repertoires and the 500 to 700 first-cohort repertoires, a later analysis reported.

Germline loops: CDR1 WNHNN, CDR2 SYGVQD (reference sequence). The trim removed 3 bases at V and 3 bases at J, leaving 3 bases unmatched. There are 15 residues in the CDR3. Study-wide points: Subsequent analysis showed first-cohort TCR clusters tending to co-occur in roughly 130 validation repertoires. In vitro data verified three CMV-associated chains as specific for CMV antigens.

About this clone itself: Its antigen is not known.

The assay was immunoSEQ multiplex PCR, and TCRdb's table has in-frame clones only and misses some. The sample yields more than 80,000 clones, 95% to 97% seen once. From the approximately 110-subject validation cohort, which was separate from the roughly 680-subject first cohort, the donors were drawn. This clonotype originated in a woman aged 18-29 years in good health and CMV-seronegative. The sample comprised PBMCs. This rearrangement joins TRBV10-1 to TRBJ2-1, with 9 bases fitting TRBD2. The CDR3 sequence is CASSDSSGNYNEQFF. The CDR3 DNA reads as TGCGCCAGCAGTGATTCTAGCGGGAACTACAATGAGCAGTTCTTC.